This T cell receptor beta chain was observed in a study of CD8+ T cells in alopecia areata. Researchers took lesional scalp punch biopsies and peripheral blood from people who were alopecia areata patients. RNA was isolated and reverse transcribed to cDNA, the sequencing template. The method was immunoSEQ multiplex PCR; TCRdb's version includes in-frame clones alone and lacks a portion of them. The data hold over 100,000 clones, with around 49% observed a single time. Deletions cut 7 bases from V and 6 bases from J, with 13 bases between. The germline gives CDR1 LNHNV, CDR2 YYDKDF (reference sequence). The CDR3 runs to 13 residues.

This material consisted of CD8+ T cells sorted from blood, taken at week 0. The chain couples TRBV15 to TRBJ2-1; maybe TRBD1 (5 bases). The receptor was derived from a human donor with alopecia areata. CDR3 nucleotides: TGTGCCACCATGGAGACAGACATCAATGAGCAGTTCTTC. This codes for CATMETDINEQFF.